The clone carrying this TCR beta chain was recorded many times. TCRdb processed the 5' RACE reads anew with MiXCR; each CDR3 protein has one entry. The profile shows approximately 56,000 distinct CDR3 sequences, 6.5% to 7.5% of them singletons. The data are from a study of spatial heterogeneity in lung cancer. This CDR3 is built from 16 residues. With 5 bases removed from V and 0 bases from J, the gap between germline ends came to 15 bases. Time point indicated: blood at routine non-recurrence follow-up after resection. Sequencing covered unsorted whole RNA taken from tumor, nontumor lung or frozen PBMC.

The sequence derives from a female donor with early-stage non-small cell lung cancer. The genes are TRBV12-3 or TRBV12-4 and TRBJ2-3; tentative D call: TRBD2 (6 bases). The sample in question was PBMCs, obtained at follow-up. The CDR3 is CASSEAGTLSTDTQYF. CDR3 bases: TGTGCCAGCAGTGAGGCCGGGACTCTGAGCACAGATACGCAGTATTTT.